The 27 T cell receptor beta chains below were found in one sample sequenced in a study of T cells after yellow fever vaccination. Using its own MiXCR run on the 5' RACE reads, TCRdb lists one record per CDR3 protein. The table lists about 340,000 distinct CDR3 sequences, roughly 8.7% of them singletons. This specimen consisted of PBMCs, obtained on the day of the first yellow fever vaccination. The receptors come from a man between 18 and 29 years old who received the YFV17D yellow fever vaccine.

In its sample, this clonotype was seen a few times. This sequence joins TRBV7-8 and TRBJ1-1, with a possible D match to TRBD1 (6 bases). This CDR3 spans 16 amino acids. V was clipped by 4 bases and J by 6 bases, with 21 bases between them. The germline V gene encodes CDR1 SGHVS and CDR2 FQNEAQ. CDR3 protein: CASSWPPTQGPAEAFF. The CDR3 bases are TGTGCCAGCAGCTGGCCTCCGACACAGGGACCAGCTGAAGCTTTCTTT.

V usage is TRBV9 and J usage is TRBJ1-4; D perhaps matches TRBD1 (6 bases). The CDR3 has 14 residues. Germline V gene data show CDR1 as SGDLS and CDR2 as YYNGEE. Trimming removed 3 bases at V and 3 bases at J, with 9 bases between. The CDR3: CASSATGANEKLFF. The CDR3 nucleotides are TGTGCCAGCAGCGCGACAGGCGCTAATGAAAAACTGTTTTTT.

This clonotype was observed many times. This chain links TRBV4-1 with TRBJ2-3; 7 bases match TRBD2. In germline, CDR1 is MGHRA, CDR2 YSYEKL. The CDR3 covers 15 residues. The V gene end was trimmed by 4 bases and the J gene end by 2 bases; junction bases not matched to a gene: 6. The CDR3 DNA is TGCGCCAGCAGCCCAGGGACTACATACACAGATACGCAGTATTTT. Translating gives CASSPGTTYTDTQYF.

This clonotype was detected a few times. The CDR3, as DNA: TGTGCCAGCAGTGATGAGACCCAGTACTTC. The encoded protein is CASSDETQYF. The chain combines TRBV2 with TRBJ2-5; D not certain. This CDR3 region has 10 residues. V was pared by 3 bases and J by 5 bases, with 1 base between. CDR1 and CDR2 from the germline V gene are SNHLY and FYNNEI.

With respect to this clonotype: A much larger clone is a single base away; this may be a read error. The chain employs TRBV29-1 and TRBJ2-7; 10 bases are shared with TRBD1. This CDR3 is 13 amino acids long. Germline V lookup: CDR1 SQVTM, CDR2 ANQGSEA. CDR3: CIVVVTGGGEQYV. CDR3 DNA sequence: TGCATCGTTGTGGTGACAGGGGGCGGCGAGCAGTACGTC.

The chain couples TRBV7-9 to TRBJ2-7; TRBD1 aligns across 10 bases. After removal of 4 bases from V and 1 base from J, the junction contained 7 bases not matched to a gene. Germline V gives CDR1 SEHNR, CDR2 FQNEAQ (reference sequence). This CDR3 is built from 16 residues. The CDR3 sequence: CASSSPAGQGSYEQYF. DNA of the CDR3: TGTGCCAGCAGCTCACCTGCGGGACAGGGGTCCTACGAGCAGTACTTC.

This clonotype was seen many times. The chain employs TRBV6-4 and TRBJ2-1, with 14 nucleotides matching TRBD2. Germline CDR1 and CDR2: MRHNA and SNTAGT. The length of the CDR3 is 15 residues. J gave up 8 bases and V 0 bases, and 0 bases lay outside the gene matches. The chain's CDR3 is CASSDSTSGGDEQFF. CDR3 coding DNA: TGTGCCAGCAGTGACTCGACTAGCGGGGGGGATGAGCAGTTCTTC.

The rearrangement links TRBV25-1 to TRBJ2-2; D remains ambiguous. CDR1 and CDR2 from the germline V gene are MGHDK and SYGVNS. Trimming took off 7 bases at V and 1 base at J, with 16 bases between the two ends. The CDR3 contains 16 residues. The CDR3 DNA is TGTGCCAGCAAAGAAGGGCACGGTGGGAACACCGGGGAGCTGTTTTTT. It encodes CASKEGHGGNTGELFF.

The chain couples TRBV11-2 to TRBJ1-2, with TRBD1 as a possible D gene (6 bases). The CDR3 runs to 15 residues. V was trimmed by 1 base and J by 7 bases, leaving 16 bases between them. Per the germline V gene, CDR1 is SGHAT and CDR2 is FQNNGV. CDR3 protein: CASSLAWGAGGGYTF. DNA of the CDR3: TGTGCCAGCAGCTTAGCATGGGGGGCCGGAGGTGGCTACACCTTC.

The chain has TRBV18 and TRBJ1-2; 8 bases line up with TRBD1. Germline V gives CDR1 KGHSH, CDR2 LQKENI. J lost 6 bases, V lost 6 bases, and 6 bases had no gene match. CDR3 length: 13 residues. This CDR3 is CASSPGQGDGYTF. CDR3 coding DNA: TGTGCCAGCTCGCCAGGACAGGGCGATGGCTACACCTTC.

This clonotype was recorded a few times. The chain couples TRBV5-6 to TRBJ2-2; possibly TRBD1 for D (5 bases). CDR1 SGHDT and CDR2 YYEEEE come from the germline V gene. The germline V and J ends were trimmed by 2 bases and 6 bases, with 14 bases remaining between them. This CDR3 is built from 15 residues. CDR3 sequence: CASSLGVRSAGELFF. The CDR3 nucleotides read TGTGCCAGCAGCTTAGGGGTTCGCAGCGCCGGGGAGCTGTTTTTT.

This clonotype occurred a few times. The CDR3 loop reads CASSEAWTSGHNEQFF. CDR3 coding DNA: TGTGCCAGCAGTGAAGCTTGGACTAGCGGCCACAATGAGCAGTTCTTC. This chain links TRBV2 with TRBJ2-1; TRBD2 agrees at 10 bases. V lost 0 bases to trimming and J lost 5 bases; unmatched junction nucleotides: 4. The CDR3 length is 16 residues. Germline V gene data show CDR1 as SNHLY and CDR2 as FYNNEI.

This clonotype occurred many times. V gene TRBV3-1 combines with J gene TRBJ1-1, with 8 bases matching TRBD1. Germline V gene sequence: CDR1 LGHDT, CDR2 YNNKEL (reference sequence). The V segment lost 4 bases and the J segment 7 bases; nucleotides outside the gene matches: 14. This CDR3 comprises 16 residues. The CDR3 region is CASSRNEQDRGGEAFF. CDR3 nucleotides: TGTGCCAGCAGCCGAAACGAACAAGACAGGGGTGGTGAAGCTTTCTTT. Combining the CDR3 with reference TRBV3-1 and TRBJ1-1 gives the whole variable domain DTAVSQTPKYLVTQMGNDKSIKCEQNLGHDTMYWYKQDSKKFLKIMFSYNNKELIINETVPNRFSPKSPDKAHLNLHINSLELGDSAVYFCASSRNEQDRGGEAFFGQGTRLTVV.

The chain combines TRBV7-3 with TRBJ2-2; D remains ambiguous. Germline V gene sequence: CDR1 SGHTA, CDR2 FQGTGA. Trimming shortened V by 2 bases and J by 5 bases, and 6 bases separated the two germline ends. This CDR3 spans 13 amino acids. The CDR3 is CASSLDITGELFF. CDR3 DNA: TGTGCCAGCAGCTTAGACATAACCGGGGAGCTGTTTTTT.

This rearrangement joins TRBV5-1 to TRBJ2-1; maybe TRBD2 (5 bases). Germline V gives CDR1 SGHRS, CDR2 YFSETQ. V gave up 4 bases and J gave up 1 base, with 12 bases separating them. The CDR3 length is 15 residues. Here the CDR3 reads CASSEDGESYNEQFF. The CDR3 DNA is TGCGCCAGCAGCGAGGACGGGGAGTCCTACAATGAGCAGTTCTTC. Variable domain in full (rest from reference TRBV5-1 and TRBJ2-1): KAGVTQTPRYLIKTRGQQVTLSCSPISGHRSVSWYQQTPGQGLQFLFEYFSETQRNKGNFPGRFSGRQFSNSRSEMNVSTLELGDSALYLCASSEDGESYNEQFFGPGTRLTVL.

This clonotype occurred a few times. The V gene is TRBV7-3, the J gene TRBJ2-1; no clear D. CDR1 is SGHTA and CDR2 is FQGTGA in the germline V gene. Trimming shortened V by 4 bases and J by 7 bases, and 8 bases separated the two germline ends. This CDR3 comprises 12 residues. CDR3 residues: CASSSVDNEQFF. The CDR3 nucleotides are TGTGCCAGCAGCTCCGTAGATAATGAGCAGTTCTTC.

The CDR3 loop reads CASSSERNRGRADTQYF. The CDR3 nucleotides read TGTGCCAGCAGCTCCGAAAGAAACAGGGGGCGGGCAGATACGCAGTATTTT. The V call is TRBV7-9, the J call TRBJ2-3, with 9 bases that match TRBD1. Germline values: CDR1 SEHNR, CDR2 FQNEAQ (reference sequence). This CDR3 has 17 amino acids. After removal of 4 bases from V and 4 bases from J, the junction contained 12 bases not matched to a gene.

Here the CDR3 reads CATSDAKQGVGQPQHF. As DNA, the CDR3 is TGTGCCACCAGTGATGCCAAACAGGGGGTTGGGCAGCCCCAGCATTTT. The chain is built from TRBV24-1 and TRBJ1-5; 8 positions agree with TRBD1. The germline V gene encodes CDR1 KGHDR and CDR2 SFDVKD. There are 16 residues in the CDR3. Trimming cost V 3 bases and J 7 bases; bases outside gene matches: 10.

The genes are TRBV23-1 and TRBJ1-5; no clear D gene. TRBV23-1 is labeled an ORF, and its function is uncertain. V lost 0 bases to trimming and J lost 6 bases, with 15 bases between them. This CDR3 has 16 amino acids. CDR3 residues: CASSQSAIRRIQPQHF. The DNA for the CDR3 is TGCGCCAGCAGTCAATCGGCTATCCGTCGGATTCAGCCCCAGCATTTT.

The chain uses TRBV4-3 and TRBJ2-5; 13 positions agree with TRBD2. The ends lost 4 bases at V and 6 bases at J; junction bases unmatched: 5. CDR3 size: 15 residues. Germline CDR1 is LGHNA and CDR2 is YSLEER. CDR3 residues: CASSRLAGGKKTQYF. The CDR3 DNA sequence: TGCGCCAGCAGCCGACTAGCGGGGGGCAAGAAGACCCAGTACTTC.

This clonotype was detected a few times. The chain links TRBV12-3 or TRBV12-4 to TRBJ2-2, with unresolved D. V shed 5 bases and J shed 5 bases, with 12 bases lying between them. This CDR3 region has 14 residues. CDR3 protein: CASSLQRLTGELFF. CDR3 DNA: TGTGCCAGCAGTCTACAAAGGCTAACCGGGGAGCTGTTTTTT.

This clonotype was seen a handful of times. V is TRBV5-5 and J is TRBJ2-1, with D possibly called TRBD1 or TRBD2 (6 bases each). V was pared by 6 bases and J by 8 bases, with 18 bases between. Per germline, CDR1 SGHKS and CDR2 YYEKEE (reference sequence). The CDR3 has 14 residues. The CDR3 reads CASTNGWGAHEQFF. The CDR3 DNA follows: TGTGCCAGCACAAACGGCTGGGGGGCCCATGAGCAGTTCTTC. Full variable domain (remainder filled in from reference TRBV5-5 and TRBJ2-1): DAGVTQSPTHLIKTRGQQVTLRCSPISGHKSVSWYQQVLGQGPQFIFQYYEKEERGRGNFPDRFSARQFPNYSSELNVNALLLGDSALYLCASTNGWGAHEQFFGPGTRLTVL.

This clonotype has just a few counts. The CDR3 DNA follows: TGTGCCAGCAGTCCCCGGACAGATGGCTACACCTTC. It is translated as CASSPRTDGYTF. V gene TRBV12-3 or TRBV12-4 combines with J gene TRBJ1-2; D may be TRBD1 (6 bases). Deletions cut 5 bases from V and 6 bases from J, with 10 bases between. CDR3 length: 12 residues.

The chain is built from TRBV6-5 and TRBJ2-5; D ambiguous. V was trimmed by 0 bases and J by 4 bases, leaving 12 bases between them. Germline loops: CDR1 MNHEY, CDR2 SVGAGI. This CDR3 comprises 15 residues. Here the CDR3 reads CASSYSWSVRETQYF. DNA for the CDR3: TGTGCCAGCAGTTACTCTTGGAGTGTTAGAGAGACCCAGTACTTC.

The V and J genes are TRBV11-2 and TRBJ2-1, with TRBD1 identical over 7 bases. Looked up from germline, CDR1 is SGHAT and CDR2 is FQNNGV. This CDR3 has 18 amino acids. The trim removed 5 bases at V and 2 bases at J, leaving 15 bases unmatched. CDR3 coding DNA: TGTGCCAGCAGCCCACCGCCGGGACAGCGATTTACCTACAATGAGCAGTTCTTC. Residues: CASSPPPGQRFTYNEQFF.

This clonotype turned up a few times. The V and J genes are TRBV4-1 and TRBJ1-5; D call uncertain. In germline, CDR1 is MGHRA, CDR2 YSYEKL. The germline V and J ends were trimmed by 3 bases and 7 bases, with 16 bases remaining between them. The CDR3 runs 15 residues. The CDR3 sequence: CASSHSDQARQPQHF. DNA of the CDR3: TGCGCCAGCAGCCATTCCGACCAGGCGAGACAGCCCCAGCATTTT.

The chain is built from TRBV7-6 and TRBJ1-1; no reliable D call. Trimming left V 5 bases short and J 3 bases short, with 10 bases between. There are 13 residues in the CDR3. The germline gives CDR1 SGHVS, CDR2 FNYEAQ. The CDR3 reads CASSKGLYTEAFF. In DNA form, the CDR3 reads TGTGCCAGCAGCAAAGGTCTTTACACTGAAGCTTTCTTT.